This T cell receptor beta chain was obtained from a study of shared clonotypes between healthy human individuals. Assay: immunoSEQ multiplex PCR; the TCRdb copy retains only in-frame clones and omits some. The table has 300,000 to 400,000 clones, 74% seen once. Looked up from germline, CDR1 is GTSNPN and CDR2 is SVGIG (reference sequence). V lost 1 base to trimming and J lost 4 bases; unmatched junction nucleotides: 4. This CDR3 comprises 14 residues. There are a few counts of this clone. Antigen specificity is unknown. Study-level results: Relative to memory subsets, naive subsets generally showed larger estimated richness.

Into CD45RA+ naive and CD45RA-negative memory subsets, the CD4+ cells were split. The sample comprised memory CD4+ T cells sorted from blood. Subset denoted: CD45RA-negative fraction. This clonotype was obtained from a man aged 30-40 years in good health. The genes are TRBV30 and TRBJ1-2, with TRBD1 identical over 9 bases. The CDR3: CAWSEQGAVYGYTF. The DNA for the CDR3 is TGTGCCTGGAGTGAACAGGGGGCGGTCTATGGCTACACCTTC.